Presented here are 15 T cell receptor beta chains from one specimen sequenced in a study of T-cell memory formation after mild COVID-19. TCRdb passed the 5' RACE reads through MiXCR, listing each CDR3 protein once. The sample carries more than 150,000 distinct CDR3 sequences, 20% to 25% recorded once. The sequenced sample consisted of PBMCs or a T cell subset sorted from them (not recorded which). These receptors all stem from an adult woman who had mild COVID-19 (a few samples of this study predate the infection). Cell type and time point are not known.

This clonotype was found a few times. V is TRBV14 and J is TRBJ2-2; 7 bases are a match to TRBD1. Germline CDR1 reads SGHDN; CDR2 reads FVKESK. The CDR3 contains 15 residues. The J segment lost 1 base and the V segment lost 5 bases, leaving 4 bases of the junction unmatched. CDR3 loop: CASSYRGWNTGELFF. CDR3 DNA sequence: TGTGCCAGCAGCTACAGGGGCTGGAACACCGGGGAGCTGTTTTTT. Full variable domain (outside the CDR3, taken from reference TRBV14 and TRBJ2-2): EAGVTQFPSHSVIEKGQTVTLRCDPISGHDNLYWYRRVMGKEIKFLLHFVKESKQDESGMPNNRFLAERTGGTYSTLKVQPAELEDSGVYFCASSYRGWNTGELFFGEGSRLTVL.

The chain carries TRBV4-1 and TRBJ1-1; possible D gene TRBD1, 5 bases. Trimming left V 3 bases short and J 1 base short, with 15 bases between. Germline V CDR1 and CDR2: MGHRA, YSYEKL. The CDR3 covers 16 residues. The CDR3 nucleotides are TGCGCCAGCAGCCAGGGGGTGGAAGTTGGGAACACTGAAGCTTTCTTT. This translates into CASSQGVEVGNTEAFF.

The CDR3 DNA is TGTGCCAGCCGGGACAGGGGTTCACCCCTCCACTTT. It codes for CASRDRGSPLHF. The genes are TRBV27 and TRBJ1-6, with 10 bases fitting TRBD1. CDR1 is MNHEY, CDR2 SMNVEV, per germline (reference sequence). This CDR3 contains 12 residues. The ends lost 8 bases at V and 9 bases at J; junction bases unmatched: 1.

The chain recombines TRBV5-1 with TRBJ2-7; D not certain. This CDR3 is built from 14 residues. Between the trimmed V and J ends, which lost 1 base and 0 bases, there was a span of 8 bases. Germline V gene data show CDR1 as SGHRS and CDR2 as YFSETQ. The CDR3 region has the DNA TGCGCCAGCAGCTTGCAAACGAGCTCCTACGAGCAGTACTTC. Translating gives CASSLQTSSYEQYF. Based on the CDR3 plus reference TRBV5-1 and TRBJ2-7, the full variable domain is KAGVTQTPRYLIKTRGQQVTLSCSPISGHRSVSWYQQTPGQGLQFLFEYFSETQRNKGNFPGRFSGRQFSNSRSEMNVSTLELGDSALYLCASSLQTSSYEQYFGPGTRLTVT.

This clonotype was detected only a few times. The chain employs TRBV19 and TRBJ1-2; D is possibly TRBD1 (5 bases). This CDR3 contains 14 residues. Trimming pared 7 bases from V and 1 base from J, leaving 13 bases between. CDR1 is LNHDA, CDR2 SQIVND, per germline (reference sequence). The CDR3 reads CASTSRTLNYGYTF. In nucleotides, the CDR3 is TGTGCCAGTACCTCCAGGACACTTAACTATGGCTACACCTTC.

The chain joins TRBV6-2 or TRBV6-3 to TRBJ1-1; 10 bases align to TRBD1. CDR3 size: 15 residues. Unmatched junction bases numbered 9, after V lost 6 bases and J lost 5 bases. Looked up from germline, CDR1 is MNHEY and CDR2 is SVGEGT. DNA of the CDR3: TGTGCCAGCAGGCCGCTAAAGGACAGGGGGACTGAAGCTTTCTTT. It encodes CASRPLKDRGTEAFF.

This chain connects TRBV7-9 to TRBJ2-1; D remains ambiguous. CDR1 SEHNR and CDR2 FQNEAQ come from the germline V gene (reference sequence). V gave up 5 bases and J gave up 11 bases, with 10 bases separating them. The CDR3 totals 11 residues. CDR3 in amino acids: CASSPALQQFF. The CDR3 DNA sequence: TGTGCCAGCAGCCCCGCCCTCCAGCAGTTCTTC.

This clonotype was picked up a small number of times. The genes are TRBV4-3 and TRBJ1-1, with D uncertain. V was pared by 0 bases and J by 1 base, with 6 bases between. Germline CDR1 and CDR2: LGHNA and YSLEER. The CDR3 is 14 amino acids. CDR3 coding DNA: TGCGCCAGCAGCCAAGATCCATCGAACACTGAAGCTTTCTTT. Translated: CASSQDPSNTEAFF.

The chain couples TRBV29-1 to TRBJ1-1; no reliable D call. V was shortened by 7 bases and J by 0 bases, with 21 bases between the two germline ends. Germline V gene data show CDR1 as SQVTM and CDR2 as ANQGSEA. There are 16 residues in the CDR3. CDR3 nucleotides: TGCAGCGCTCTTGCCCTGAGTGAGGCCTTGAACACTGAAGCTTTCTTT. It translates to CSALALSEALNTEAFF.

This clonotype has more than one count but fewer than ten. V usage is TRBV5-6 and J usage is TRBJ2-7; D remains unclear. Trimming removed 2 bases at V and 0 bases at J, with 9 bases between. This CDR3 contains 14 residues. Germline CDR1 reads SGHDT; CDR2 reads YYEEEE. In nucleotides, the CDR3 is TGTGCCAGCAGCTTTCGGCTTCCCTCCTACGAGCAGTACTTC. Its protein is CASSFRLPSYEQYF.

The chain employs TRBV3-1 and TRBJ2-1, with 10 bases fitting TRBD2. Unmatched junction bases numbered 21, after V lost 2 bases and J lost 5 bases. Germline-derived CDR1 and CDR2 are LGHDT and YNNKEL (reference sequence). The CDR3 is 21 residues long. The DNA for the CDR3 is TGTGCCAGCAGCCAATCATTTTCGACGGTACATAGCGGGAGGTTGGACAATGAGCAGTTCTTC. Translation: CASSQSFSTVHSGRLDNEQFF.

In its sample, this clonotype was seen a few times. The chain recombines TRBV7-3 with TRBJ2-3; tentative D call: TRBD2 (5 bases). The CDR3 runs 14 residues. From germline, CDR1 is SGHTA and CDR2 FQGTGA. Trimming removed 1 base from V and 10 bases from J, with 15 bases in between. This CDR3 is CASSLNSGRGPQYF. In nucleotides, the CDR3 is TGTGCCAGCAGCTTAAATAGTGGTCGAGGGCCGCAGTATTTT.

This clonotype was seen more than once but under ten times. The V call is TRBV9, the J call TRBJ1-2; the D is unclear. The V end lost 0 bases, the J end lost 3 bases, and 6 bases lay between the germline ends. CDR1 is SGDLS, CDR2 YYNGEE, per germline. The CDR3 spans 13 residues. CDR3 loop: CASSVAIDYGYTF. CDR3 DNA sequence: TGTGCCAGCAGCGTAGCTATCGACTATGGCTACACCTTC. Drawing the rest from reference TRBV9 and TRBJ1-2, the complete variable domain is DSGVTQTPKHLITATGQRVTLRCSPRSGDLSVYWYQQSLDQGLQFLIQYYNGEERAKGNILERFSAQQFPDLHSELNLSSLELGDSALYFCASSVAIDYGYTFGSGTRLTVV.

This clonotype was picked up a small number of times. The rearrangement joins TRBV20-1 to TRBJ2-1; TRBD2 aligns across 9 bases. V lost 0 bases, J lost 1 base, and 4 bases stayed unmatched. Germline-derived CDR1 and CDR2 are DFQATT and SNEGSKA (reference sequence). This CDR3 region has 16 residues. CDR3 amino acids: CSAREVAGVSYNEQFF. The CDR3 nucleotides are TGCAGTGCTAGAGAAGTAGCGGGAGTGTCCTACAATGAGCAGTTCTTC.

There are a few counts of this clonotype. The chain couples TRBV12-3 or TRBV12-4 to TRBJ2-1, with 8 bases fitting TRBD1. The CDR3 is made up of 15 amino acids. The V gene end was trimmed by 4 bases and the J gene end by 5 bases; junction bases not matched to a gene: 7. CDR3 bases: TGTGCCAGCAGTTGGGGGGACAGGTCCGACAATGAGCAGTTCTTC. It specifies CASSWGDRSDNEQFF.